This T cell receptor (beta chain) was identified in a study of molecular identifiers for immune sequencing clone quantification. Findings and caveats of the study: Under 1% of molecules in naive cells, but over 99% of effector molecules, belonged to clones above 20 RNA copies.

The CDR3 is 19 amino acids. Per the germline V gene, CDR1 is MDHEN and CDR2 is SYDVKM. V was clipped by 5 bases and J by 0 bases; unmatched bases: 14. The sample holds many counts of this clonotype. Its target is not known. TCRdb reanalysed the PCR reads using MiXCR and keeps one entry per CDR3 protein. The sample records some 590,000 distinct CDR3 sequences, 25% being singletons. Sequenced input: naive CD8+ T cells from blood, with Jurkat cell RNA spiked in. Subset indicated: FACS-sorted CD8+CD4-CCR7+CD45RA+ naive T cells. The chain combines TRBV28 with TRBJ2-7; 12 bases line up with TRBD2. The receptor's source is a human donor in good health. Some libraries in this study had Jurkat cell RNA spiked in. CDR3: CASSLPRLAGAMSSYEQYF. As DNA, the CDR3 is TGTGCCAGCAGTCTACCCCGACTAGCGGGAGCCATGAGCTCCTACGAGCAGTACTTC.